These 11 T cell receptor beta chains came from one sample sequenced in a study of regulatory and conventional T cells in RAG deficiency. The table came from immunoSEQ multiplex PCR; TCRdb's copy has only in-frame clones and leaves some out. The table lists fewer than 35,000 clones, more than 80% of them singletons, with approximately 5.4% in the top ten. In addition, the sample was reused for a study of regulatory T cells. From that report: Amplification used 52 TRBV primers and 13 TRBJ primers.

Sequenced sample: CD8+ T cells sorted from blood. The receptor source for this set is a human donor in good health.

The chain carries TRBV10-3 and TRBJ2-7; 8 bases agree with TRBD1. Germline CDR1 reads ENHRY; CDR2 reads SYGVKD. Germline trimming cut 11 bases from V and 3 bases from J; bases unmatched to any gene: 3. The CDR3 runs 11 residues. The CDR3 spells CAATGGYEQYF. The CDR3 nucleotides are TGTGCCGCCACAGGGGGCTACGAGCAGTACTTC.

This clone was observed a few times. This chain joins TRBV19 and TRBJ2-7; a weak D match, TRBD1 (6 bases). This CDR3 comprises 15 residues. V lost 5 bases and J 3 bases, leaving 17 bases between the germline ends. Germline V gene sequence: CDR1 LNHDA, CDR2 SQIVND (reference sequence). This CDR3 reads CASSSRQEKLYEQYF. The CDR3 DNA reads TGTGCCAGTAGTTCCCGACAGGAGAAACTCTACGAGCAGTACTTC.

The gene calls are TRBV28 and TRBJ1-5, with D perhaps matching TRBD1 (5 bases). The CDR3 runs 13 residues. V shed 7 bases and J shed 8 bases, with 15 bases lying between them. Germline loops: CDR1 MDHEN, CDR2 SYDVKM. For the CDR3, the DNA is TGTGCCAGCACCTTACTAGGGGAGAAGCCCCAGCATTTT. Amino acid sequence: CASTLLGEKPQHF. The whole variable domain, remainder taken from reference TRBV28 and TRBJ1-5, is DVKVTQSSRYLVKRTGEKVFLECVQDMDHENMFWYRQDPGLGLRLIYFSYDVKMKEKGDIPEGYSVSREKKERFSLILESASTNQTSMYLCASTLLGEKPQHFGDGTRLSIL.

The genes are TRBV6-5 and TRBJ1-2; maybe TRBD1 (5 bases). The CDR3 loop spans 12 amino acids. Trimming took 5 bases from V and 4 from J, leaving 8 bases between them. The germline CDR1 and CDR2 sequences are MNHEY and SVGAGI. The CDR3 DNA reads as TGTGCCAGCAGTATGGGACCCTATGGCTACACCTTC. Translated, it gives CASSMGPYGYTF.

This clone showed up just once. V is TRBV11-3 and J is TRBJ1-6; 9 bases agree with TRBD1. With V trimmed by 5 bases and J by 8 bases, 7 bases remained unmatched. Germline V CDR1 and CDR2: SGHNT, YENEEA. The CDR3 has 15 residues. The CDR3 DNA sequence: TGTGCCAGCAGCCCCGGGGACAGGGCGGATTCACCCCTCCACTTT. This encodes CASSPGDRADSPLHF. The full variable domain, in which reference TRBV11-3 and TRBJ1-6 provide the parts outside the CDR3, is EAGVVQSPRYKIIEKKQPVAFWCNPISGHNTLYWYLQNLGQGPELLIRYENEEAVDDSQLPKDRFSAERLKGVDSTLKIQPAELGDSAVYLCASSPGDRADSPLHFGNGTRLTVT.

The chain joins TRBV27 to TRBJ1-2; 10 bases match TRBD1. V gave up 2 bases and J gave up 4 bases; unmatched junction bases: 7. CDR1 MNHEY and CDR2 SMNVEV come from the germline V gene (reference sequence). The length of the CDR3 is 16 residues. CDR3 coding DNA: TGTGCCAGCAGTTTAACGACAGGGGGCGGCAGCTATGGCTACACCTTC. This gives the protein CASSLTTGGGSYGYTF.

Only one count was recorded for this clone. This rearrangement joins TRBV28 to TRBJ2-3; no clear D gene. Trimming left V 6 bases short and J 6 bases short, with 13 bases between. Germline loops: CDR1 MDHEN, CDR2 SYDVKM. The CDR3 runs 13 residues. The CDR3 bases are TGTGCCAGCAGCCAATCGAATTGGGATACGCAGTATTTT. Amino acids: CASSQSNWDTQYF.

J is TRBJ2-7 and V is TRBV19, with a tentative D call TRBD1 (5 bases). The germline V and J ends were trimmed by 5 bases and 4 bases, with 15 bases remaining between them. The CDR3 spans 14 residues. Germline lookup yields CDR1 LNHDA and CDR2 SQIVND (reference sequence). The CDR3 bases are TGTGCCAGTAGTCCGCCAACAGGACCATACGAGCAGTACTTC. Protein product: CASSPPTGPYEQYF.

Details on this clone: The sample carries other DNA sequences with the same CDR3. The chain links TRBV5-1 to TRBJ1-5; D is perhaps TRBD1 (5 bases). The CDR3 sequence is 14 residues long. V lost 0 bases and J 4 bases, leaving 8 bases between the germline ends. Germline lookup yields CDR1 SGHRS and CDR2 YFSETQ. In DNA, the CDR3 is TGCGCCAGCAGCTTGGCCGGGGGGAATCAGCCCCAGCATTTT. It yields the protein CASSLAGGNQPQHF.

V gene TRBV5-6 combines with J gene TRBJ1-1; D uncertain. CDR3 length equals 14 residues. Trimming left V 1 base short and J 6 bases short, with 13 bases between. In germline, CDR1 is SGHDT, CDR2 YYEEEE. CDR3: CASSLRDFKAEAFF. The CDR3 DNA sequence: TGTGCCAGCAGCTTGAGAGATTTTAAAGCTGAAGCTTTCTTT.

The chain couples TRBV27 to TRBJ1-6, with TRBD1 as a possible D gene (6 bases). CDR3 length: 16 residues. The V end was cut by 5 bases, the J end by 5 bases, with 16 bases between. Germline V gene lookup returns CDR1 MNHEY and CDR2 SMNVEV (reference sequence). CDR3 amino acids: CASSPRLQGNNSPLHF. The CDR3 bases are TGTGCCAGCAGTCCCCGACTACAGGGTAATAATTCACCCCTCCACTTT.